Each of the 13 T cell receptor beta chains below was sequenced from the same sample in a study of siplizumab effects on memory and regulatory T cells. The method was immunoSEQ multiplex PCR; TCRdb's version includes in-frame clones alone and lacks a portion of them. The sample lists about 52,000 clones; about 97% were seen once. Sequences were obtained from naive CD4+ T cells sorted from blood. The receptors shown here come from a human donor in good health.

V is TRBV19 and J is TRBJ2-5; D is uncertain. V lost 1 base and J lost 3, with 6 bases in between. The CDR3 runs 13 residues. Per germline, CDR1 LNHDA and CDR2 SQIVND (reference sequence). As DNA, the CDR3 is TGTGCCAGTAGTATAGTAGATGAAGAGACCCAGTACTTC. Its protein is CASSIVDEETQYF.

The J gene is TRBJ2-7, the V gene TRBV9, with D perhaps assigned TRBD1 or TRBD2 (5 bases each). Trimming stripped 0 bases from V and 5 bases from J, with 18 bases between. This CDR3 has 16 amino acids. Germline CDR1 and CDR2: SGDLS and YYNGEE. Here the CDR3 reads CASSVANGAYSDEQYF. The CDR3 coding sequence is TGTGCCAGCAGCGTAGCTAACGGGGCCTATAGCGACGAGCAGTACTTC.

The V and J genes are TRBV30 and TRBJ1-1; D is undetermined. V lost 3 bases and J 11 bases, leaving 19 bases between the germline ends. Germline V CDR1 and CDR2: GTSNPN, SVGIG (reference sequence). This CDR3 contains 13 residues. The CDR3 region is CAWSDLGGSGAFF. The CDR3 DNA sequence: TGTGCCTGGAGCGATCTAGGCGGTTCGGGTGCTTTCTTT.

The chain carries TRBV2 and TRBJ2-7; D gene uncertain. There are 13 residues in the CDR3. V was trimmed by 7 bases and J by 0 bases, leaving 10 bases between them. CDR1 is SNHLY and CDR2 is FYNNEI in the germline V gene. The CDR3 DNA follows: TGTGCCAGCAAAAAGACCCACTCCTACGAGCAGTACTTC. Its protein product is CASKKTHSYEQYF.

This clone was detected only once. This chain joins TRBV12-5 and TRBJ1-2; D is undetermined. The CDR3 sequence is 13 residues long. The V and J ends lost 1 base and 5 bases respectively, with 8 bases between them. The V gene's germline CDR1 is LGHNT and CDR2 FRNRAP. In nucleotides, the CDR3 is TGTGCTAGTGGTTTGGGGGCGGAATATGGCTACACCTTC. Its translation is CASGLGAEYGYTF.

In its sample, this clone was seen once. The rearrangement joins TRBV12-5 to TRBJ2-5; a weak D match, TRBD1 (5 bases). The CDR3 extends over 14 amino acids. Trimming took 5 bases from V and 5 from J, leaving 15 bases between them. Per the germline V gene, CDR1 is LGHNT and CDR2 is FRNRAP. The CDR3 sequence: CASGPHGAPETQYF. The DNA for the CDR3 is TGTGCTAGTGGTCCCCATGGGGCTCCGGAGACCCAGTACTTC.

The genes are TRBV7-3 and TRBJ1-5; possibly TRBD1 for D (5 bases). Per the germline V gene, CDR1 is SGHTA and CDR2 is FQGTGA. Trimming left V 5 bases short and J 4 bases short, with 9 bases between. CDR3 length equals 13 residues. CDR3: CASSRTPNQPQHF. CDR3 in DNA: TGTGCCAGCAGCCGGACACCGAATCAGCCCCAGCATTTT.

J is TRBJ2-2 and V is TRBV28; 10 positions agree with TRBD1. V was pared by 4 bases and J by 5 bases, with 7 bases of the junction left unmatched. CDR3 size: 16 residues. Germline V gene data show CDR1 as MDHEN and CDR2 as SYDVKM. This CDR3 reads CASSWGQGRGTGELFF. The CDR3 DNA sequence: TGTGCCAGCAGTTGGGGACAGGGGAGAGGGACCGGGGAGCTGTTTTTT. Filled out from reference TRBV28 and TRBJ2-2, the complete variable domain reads DVKVTQSSRYLVKRTGEKVFLECVQDMDHENMFWYRQDPGLGLRLIYFSYDVKMKEKGDIPEGYSVSREKKERFSLILESASTNQTSMYLCASSWGQGRGTGELFFGEGSRLTVL.

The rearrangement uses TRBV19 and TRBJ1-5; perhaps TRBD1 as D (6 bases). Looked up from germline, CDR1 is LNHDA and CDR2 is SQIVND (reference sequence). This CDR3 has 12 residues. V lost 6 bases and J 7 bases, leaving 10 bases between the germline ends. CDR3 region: CASRFQGQPQHF. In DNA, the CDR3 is TGTGCCAGTAGGTTTCAGGGGCAGCCCCAGCATTTT.

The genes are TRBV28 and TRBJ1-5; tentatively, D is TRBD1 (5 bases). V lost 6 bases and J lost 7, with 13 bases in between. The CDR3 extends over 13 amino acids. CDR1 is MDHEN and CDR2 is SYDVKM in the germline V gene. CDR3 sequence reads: CASSRRGDQPQHF. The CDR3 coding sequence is TGTGCCAGCAGCCGAAGGGGAGACCAGCCCCAGCATTTT.

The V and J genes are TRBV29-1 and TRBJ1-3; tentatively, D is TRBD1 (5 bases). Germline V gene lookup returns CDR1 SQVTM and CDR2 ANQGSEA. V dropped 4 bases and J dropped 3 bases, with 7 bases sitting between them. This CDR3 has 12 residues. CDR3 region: CSVGGNGNTIYF. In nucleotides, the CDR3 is TGCAGCGTTGGGGGGAATGGAAACACCATATATTTT.

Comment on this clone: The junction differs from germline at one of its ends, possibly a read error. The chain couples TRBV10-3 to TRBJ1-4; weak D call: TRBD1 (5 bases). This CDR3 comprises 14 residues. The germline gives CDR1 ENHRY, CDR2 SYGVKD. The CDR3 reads CASSEDRPLGKLFF. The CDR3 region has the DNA TGTGCCAGCAGTGAAGACAGACCTCTCGGAAAACTGTTTTTT.

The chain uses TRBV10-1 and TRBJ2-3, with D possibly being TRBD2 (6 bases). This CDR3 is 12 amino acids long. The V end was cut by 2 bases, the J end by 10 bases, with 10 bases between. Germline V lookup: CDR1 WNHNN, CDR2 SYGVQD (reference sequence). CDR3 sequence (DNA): TGCGCCAGCAGTGAGAGTAGCGGTGCGCAGTATTTT. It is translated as CASSESSGAQYF.